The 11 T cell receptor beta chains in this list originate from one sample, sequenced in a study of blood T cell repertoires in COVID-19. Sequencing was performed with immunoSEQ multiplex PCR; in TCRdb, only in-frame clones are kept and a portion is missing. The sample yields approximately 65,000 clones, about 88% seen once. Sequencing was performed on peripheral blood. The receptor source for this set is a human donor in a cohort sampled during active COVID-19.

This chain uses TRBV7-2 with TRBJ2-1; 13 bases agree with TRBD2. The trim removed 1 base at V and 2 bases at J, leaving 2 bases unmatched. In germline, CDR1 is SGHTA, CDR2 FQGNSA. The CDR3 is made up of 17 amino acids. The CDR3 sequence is CASSLGLAGGTYNEQFF. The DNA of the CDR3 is TGTGCCAGCAGCTTAGGACTAGCGGGGGGAACCTACAATGAGCAGTTCTTC.

CDR3 sequence: CASSLVGAGPNYGYTF. The CDR3 DNA sequence: TGTGCCAGCAGCTTAGTGGGGGCAGGACCCAACTATGGCTACACCTTC. V usage is TRBV7-2 and J usage is TRBJ1-2; D is perhaps TRBD1 (6 bases). V was pared by 1 base and J by 2 bases, with 14 bases between. The CDR3 totals 16 residues. Per the germline V gene, CDR1 is SGHTA and CDR2 is FQGNSA.

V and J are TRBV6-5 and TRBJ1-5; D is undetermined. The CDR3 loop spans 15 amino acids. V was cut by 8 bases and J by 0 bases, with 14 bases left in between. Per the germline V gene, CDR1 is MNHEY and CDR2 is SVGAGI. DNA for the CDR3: TGTGCCAGCCGGGTTCAGAGCAATAGCAATCAGCCCCAGCATTTT. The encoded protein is CASRVQSNSNQPQHF.

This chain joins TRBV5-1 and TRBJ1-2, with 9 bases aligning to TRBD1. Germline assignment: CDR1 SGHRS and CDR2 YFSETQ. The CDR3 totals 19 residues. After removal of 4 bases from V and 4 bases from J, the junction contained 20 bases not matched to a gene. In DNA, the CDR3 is TGCGCCAGCAGCCGGGAAGCCGGGACAGGGTTTCGGGGGACCTATGGCTACACCTTC. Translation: CASSREAGTGFRGTYGYTF.

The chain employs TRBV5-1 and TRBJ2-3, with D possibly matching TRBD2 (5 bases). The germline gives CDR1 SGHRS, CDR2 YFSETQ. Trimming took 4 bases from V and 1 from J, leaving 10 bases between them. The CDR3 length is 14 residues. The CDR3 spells CASSPGDRTDTQYF. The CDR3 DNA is TGCGCCAGCAGCCCCGGGGATCGCACAGATACGCAGTATTTT.

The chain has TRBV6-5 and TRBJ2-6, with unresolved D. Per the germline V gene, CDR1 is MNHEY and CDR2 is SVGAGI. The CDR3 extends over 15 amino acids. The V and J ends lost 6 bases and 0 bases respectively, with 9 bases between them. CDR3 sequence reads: CASRRGFSGANVLTF. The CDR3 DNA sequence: TGTGCCAGCAGACGAGGCTTCTCTGGGGCCAACGTCCTGACTTTC.

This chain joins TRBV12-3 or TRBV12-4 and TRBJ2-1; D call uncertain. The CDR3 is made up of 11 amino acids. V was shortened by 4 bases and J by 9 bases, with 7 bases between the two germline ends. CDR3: CASSYTSEQFF. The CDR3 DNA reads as TGTGCCAGCAGTTATACGAGTGAGCAGTTCTTC.

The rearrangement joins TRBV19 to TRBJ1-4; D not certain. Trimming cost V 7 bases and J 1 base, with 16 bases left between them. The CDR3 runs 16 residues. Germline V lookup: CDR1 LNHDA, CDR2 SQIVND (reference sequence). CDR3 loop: CASTPGRGRTNEKLFF. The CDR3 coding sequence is TGTGCCAGTACTCCGGGTAGAGGCCGAACTAATGAAAAACTGTTTTTT.

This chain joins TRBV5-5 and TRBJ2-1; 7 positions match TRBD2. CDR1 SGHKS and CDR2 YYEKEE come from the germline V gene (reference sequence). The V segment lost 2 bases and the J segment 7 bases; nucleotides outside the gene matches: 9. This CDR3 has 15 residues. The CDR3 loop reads CASSLMGGPRNEQFF. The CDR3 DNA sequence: TGTGCCAGCAGCTTAATGGGAGGGCCACGGAATGAGCAGTTCTTC.

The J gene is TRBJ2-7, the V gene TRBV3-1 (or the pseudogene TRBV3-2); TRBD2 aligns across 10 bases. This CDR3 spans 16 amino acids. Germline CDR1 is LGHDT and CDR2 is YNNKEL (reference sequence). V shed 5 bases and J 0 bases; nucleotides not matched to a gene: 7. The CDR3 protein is CASSNQLAGSSYEQYF. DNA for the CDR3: TGTGCCAGCAGCAACCAACTAGCGGGGAGCTCCTACGAGCAGTACTTC.

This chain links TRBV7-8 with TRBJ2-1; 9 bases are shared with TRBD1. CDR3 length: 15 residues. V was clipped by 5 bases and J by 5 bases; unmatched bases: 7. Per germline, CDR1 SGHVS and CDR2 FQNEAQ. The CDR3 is CASSLPGQGNNEQFF. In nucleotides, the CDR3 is TGTGCCAGCAGCCTGCCGGGACAGGGTAACAATGAGCAGTTCTTC.